Below are 27 T cell receptor beta chains sequenced from a single sample in a study of post-analysis software for immune sequencing data. Findings and caveats of the study: With TRBV5-6, TRBV5-1 and TRBV20-1 included, several TRBV segments were more frequent in patients than in controls.

Incorporated into the TCR beta cDNA libraries were unique molecular identifiers, which served to reduce PCR and sequencing biases. Via MiXCR, TCRdb re-called the PCR reads, giving one row per CDR3 protein. The sample holds hundreds of thousands of distinct CDR3 sequences, approximately 60% seen once. No antigen is known for these receptors. Sequenced material: blood. The receptors here all came from a girl aged 2-9 years with multiple sclerosis.

The chain uses TRBV6-5 and TRBJ2-5, with a possible D match to TRBD1 (7 bases). The CDR3 sequence is 16 residues long. The V gene lost 1 base and the J gene lost 5 bases, with 17 bases spanning the gap. CDR1 is MNHEY, CDR2 SVGAGI, per germline. The chain's CDR3 is CASSYYGGGAQETQYF. The CDR3 DNA reads as TGTGCCAGCAGTTACTACGGAGGGGGCGCGCAGGAGACCCAGTACTTC.

This clonotype was counted a single time. The gene calls are TRBV29-1 and TRBJ1-4; a weak D match, TRBD1 (5 bases). Looked up from germline, CDR1 is SQVTM and CDR2 is ANQGSEA. V lost 4 bases and J 6 bases, leaving 6 bases between the germline ends. This CDR3 is built from 11 residues. The CDR3, as DNA: TGCAGCGTTGCCAGGGATGAAAAACTGTTTTTT. This encodes CSVARDEKLFF.

This clonotype appeared a single time. This chain links TRBV11-2 with TRBJ2-1; TRBD1 agrees at 8 bases. The CDR3 runs 21 residues. The V gene's germline CDR1 is SGHAT and CDR2 FQNNGV. V lost 1 base, J lost 3 bases, and 20 bases stayed unmatched. The CDR3: CASSLVWAGQGSRGLYNEQFF. The DNA of the CDR3 is TGTGCCAGCAGCTTAGTGTGGGCAGGACAGGGATCTCGGGGGCTCTACAATGAGCAGTTCTTC.

The chain combines TRBV15 with TRBJ2-7; perhaps D is TRBD1 or TRBD2 (5 bases each). V was clipped by 6 bases and J by 3 bases, with 15 bases between them. Germline V lookup: CDR1 LNHNV, CDR2 YYDKDF (reference sequence). The CDR3 spans 14 residues. The CDR3: CATSMGTGNYEQYF. The DNA for the CDR3 is TGTGCCACCAGTATGGGGACGGGAAACTACGAGCAGTACTTC.

This chain links TRBV20-1 with TRBJ2-7; 9 nucleotides agree with TRBD2. Germline V CDR1 and CDR2: DFQATT, SNEGSKA (reference sequence). The CDR3 sequence is 15 residues long. With 4 bases clipped from V and 2 bases from J, the junction kept 9 bases outside the gene matches. The CDR3 DNA is TGCAGTGCTACACCGGGACTAGCAGGGGCCTACGAGCAGTACTTC. This encodes CSATPGLAGAYEQYF.

In nucleotides, the CDR3 is TGTGCCACCAGTGATTACCGCCAGGCGGGTACGCAGTATTTT. Translation gives CATSDYRQAGTQYF. This chain connects TRBV24-1 to TRBJ2-3; possible D gene TRBD2, 5 bases. The CDR3 sequence is 14 residues long. Deletions cut 2 bases from V and 8 bases from J, with 13 bases between. Germline V gene sequence: CDR1 KGHDR, CDR2 SFDVKD.

This rearrangement joins TRBV12-3 or TRBV12-4 to TRBJ1-6; D is possibly TRBD1 (5 bases). The V and J ends lost 5 bases and 9 bases respectively, with 11 bases between them. The CDR3 consists of 13 residues. CDR3 coding DNA: TGTGCCAGCAGTAGGGACCGGGGTTCACCCCTCCACTTT. The encoded protein is CASSRDRGSPLHF.

V is TRBV5-1 and J is TRBJ2-5; TRBD2 aligns across 7 bases. The V gene end was trimmed by 4 bases and the J gene end by 5 bases; junction bases not matched to a gene: 8. There are 14 residues in the CDR3. Germline loops: CDR1 SGHRS, CDR2 YFSETQ. The CDR3 reads CASSPGTTGETQYF. The CDR3 DNA sequence: TGCGCCAGCAGCCCCGGGACTACGGGGGAGACCCAGTACTTC.

This chain links TRBV6-5 with TRBJ1-2, with D possibly TRBD1 on 6 matching bases. Germline CDR1 MNHEY, CDR2 SVGAGI. V was cut by 0 bases and J by 7 bases, with 15 bases left in between. The CDR3 sequence is 15 residues long. Here the CDR3 DNA reads TGTGCCAGCAGTTACTCGGGGGGCCCCTTGAGTGGCTACACCTTC. Its translation is CASSYSGGPLSGYTF.

V gene TRBV20-1 combines with J gene TRBJ2-5; D gene uncertain. Germline loops: CDR1 DFQATT, CDR2 SNEGSKA (reference sequence). The CDR3 is 12 amino acids. V was trimmed by 3 bases and J by 3 bases, leaving 8 bases between them. CDR3 protein: CSASGRKETQYF. The DNA for the CDR3 is TGCAGTGCTAGTGGCAGAAAAGAGACCCAGTACTTC.

The rearrangement joins TRBV18 to TRBJ1-2, with D possibly being TRBD1 (6 bases). The CDR3 has 16 residues. Trimming took off 4 bases at V and 3 bases at J, with 18 bases between the two ends. Germline values: CDR1 KGHSH, CDR2 LQKENI. CDR3 loop: CASSREPGQSDYGYTF. The CDR3 DNA reads as TGTGCCAGCTCACGCGAACCGGGACAATCAGACTATGGCTACACCTTC.

The chain uses TRBV7-9 and TRBJ2-1; TRBD1 aligns across 7 bases. This CDR3 comprises 15 residues. V dropped 2 bases and J dropped 2; count of bases not matched to a gene: 3. Per germline, CDR1 SEHNR and CDR2 FQNEAQ (reference sequence). The CDR3 spells CASSLQGVAYNEQFF. In DNA, the CDR3 is TGTGCCAGCAGCTTACAGGGGGTTGCCTACAATGAGCAGTTCTTC. Full variable domain (remainder filled in from reference TRBV7-9 and TRBJ2-1): DTGVSQNPRHKITKRGQNVTFRCDPISEHNRLYWYRQTLGQGPEFLTYFQNEAQLEKSRLLSDRFSAERPKGSFSTLEIQRTEQGDSAMYLCASSLQGVAYNEQFFGPGTRLTVL.

The V and J genes are TRBV12-3 or TRBV12-4 and TRBJ2-7; D unresolved. With the DNA end fitting TRBJ2-5 better, the J assignment may be wrong. The CDR3 length is 13 residues. The CDR3 DNA reads TGTGCCAGCAGTTTAGGAGTTGGCGGGACCCAGTACTTC. It translates to CASSLGVGGTQYF.

Turning to this clonotype: The junction shows a germline mismatch at one end, possibly a read error. V and J are TRBV20-1 and TRBJ2-4; 7 bases line up with TRBD2. There are 15 residues in the CDR3. Per germline, CDR1 DFQATT and CDR2 SNEGSKA (reference sequence). CDR3 nucleotides: TGCAGTGCTAGAGAAACGGGAGGAGGGAAAAACATTCAGGACTTC. Protein sequence: CSARETGGGKNIQDF.

The J gene is TRBJ2-5, the V gene TRBV5-1; TRBD1 matches 7 bases. The CDR3 spans 15 residues. V dropped 4 bases and J dropped 3; count of bases not matched to a gene: 9. Germline CDR1 reads SGHRS; CDR2 reads YFSETQ. The CDR3 DNA follows: TGCGCCAGCAGCGACTCAGGGGGTGGAAAAGAGACCCAGTACTTC. This encodes CASSDSGGGKETQYF.

This chain links TRBV6-5 with TRBJ2-6; D remains ambiguous. V lost 2 bases to trimming and J lost 0 bases, with 5 bases between them. The CDR3 is 15 residues long. Germline-derived CDR1 and CDR2 are MNHEY and SVGAGI. The CDR3 bases are TGTGCCAGCAGTTACGGCGCCTCTGGGGCCAACGTCCTGACTTTC. It encodes CASSYGASGANVLTF.

The rearrangement joins TRBV20-1 to TRBJ2-5, with D possibly TRBD1 on 5 matching bases. Germline V gene lookup returns CDR1 DFQATT and CDR2 SNEGSKA (reference sequence). The CDR3 covers 14 residues. V lost 0 bases and J lost 1, with 9 bases in between. CDR3 sequence (DNA): TGCAGTGCTAGAGATCTGACAGTCCAAGAGACCCAGTACTTC. Its protein product is CSARDLTVQETQYF.

Written as DNA, the CDR3 is TGTGCCTGGACTAGCGGGAGGGAAGAGACCCAGTACTTC. Amino acids: CAWTSGREETQYF. The genes are TRBV30 and TRBJ2-5, with 12 bases matching TRBD2. Losses at the gene ends were 4 bases for V and 3 bases for J; bases not matched to a gene: 0. The CDR3 runs to 13 residues. The germline V gene has CDR1 GTSNPN and CDR2 SVGIG (reference sequence).

V usage is TRBV27 and J usage is TRBJ2-6, with D unclear. Trimming pared 6 bases from V and 0 bases from J, leaving 18 bases between. The CDR3 is 18 amino acids. The V gene's germline CDR1 is MNHEY and CDR2 SMNVEV (reference sequence). CDR3 in amino acids: CASSTPLGAFSGANVLTF. The CDR3, as DNA: TGTGCCAGCAGCACCCCTCTAGGAGCCTTCTCTGGGGCCAACGTCCTGACTTTC. Full variable domain (remainder filled in from reference TRBV27 and TRBJ2-6): EAQVTQNPRYLITVTGKKLTVTCSQNMNHEYMSWYRQDPGLGLRQIYYSMNVEVTDKGDVPEGYKVSRKEKRNFPLILESPSPNQTSLYFCASSTPLGAFSGANVLTFGAGSRLTVL.

The rearrangement joins TRBV6-5 to TRBJ2-2; unclear D gene. Germline assignment: CDR1 MNHEY and CDR2 SVGAGI. With 2 bases removed from V and 3 bases from J, the gap between germline ends came to 7 bases. The CDR3 consists of 14 residues. The CDR3 loop is CASSYGDHTGELFF. CDR3 coding DNA: TGTGCCAGCAGTTACGGTGACCACACCGGGGAGCTGTTTTTT.

This clonotype was picked up a small number of times. The chain carries TRBV5-6 and TRBJ2-5; possibly TRBD1 for D (5 bases). Germline V lookup: CDR1 SGHDT, CDR2 YYEEEE. The CDR3 sequence is 15 residues long. Trimming stripped 2 bases from V and 2 bases from J, with 13 bases between. This chain's CDR3 is CASSFFSTVQETQYF. The CDR3 DNA reads as TGTGCCAGCAGCTTCTTTTCGACAGTACAAGAGACCCAGTACTTC.

The chain combines TRBV19 with TRBJ2-3; 7 bases are a match to TRBD2. The CDR3 is 15 residues long. The V segment lost 3 bases and the J segment 4 bases; nucleotides outside the gene matches: 7. In germline, CDR1 is LNHDA, CDR2 SQIVND (reference sequence). CDR3 sequence: CASSMTGTSADTQYF. The CDR3 DNA reads TGTGCCAGTAGTATGACCGGAACTAGCGCAGATACGCAGTATTTT.

The rearrangement links TRBV5-1 to TRBJ2-1, with 8 bases fitting TRBD2. The CDR3 covers 15 residues. Germline trimming cut 4 bases from V and 8 bases from J; bases unmatched to any gene: 11. Germline V gives CDR1 SGHRS, CDR2 YFSETQ. CDR3 bases: TGCGCCAGCAGCCCTCGTGGGGCGGGGGGCGATGAGCAGTTCTTC. Protein: CASSPRGAGGDEQFF.

J is TRBJ2-1 and V is TRBV2, with 7 bases identical to TRBD1. Germline V gene sequence: CDR1 SNHLY, CDR2 FYNNEI. The CDR3 sequence is 17 residues long. V was pared by 5 bases and J by 5 bases, with 15 bases of the junction left unmatched. CDR3 bases: TGTGCCAGCAGTTCGGGACAGCCCCTAGGAAGGCACAATGAGCAGTTCTTC. Translating gives CASSSGQPLGRHNEQFF.

This clonotype was counted between two and nine times. The chain combines TRBV7-3 with TRBJ2-5, with 11 nucleotides matching TRBD2. The germline CDR1 and CDR2 sequences are SGHTA and FQGTGA. The CDR3 is 16 amino acids. J gave up 3 bases and V 3 bases, and 6 bases lay outside the gene matches. The chain's CDR3 is CASSFTLAGVEETQYF. CDR3 coding DNA: TGTGCCAGCAGCTTTACACTAGCGGGAGTAGAAGAGACCCAGTACTTC.

The rearrangement joins TRBV12-3 or TRBV12-4 to TRBJ2-4; D is unclear. The V gene lost 4 bases and the J gene lost 0 bases, with 7 bases spanning the gap. This CDR3 has 14 residues. The CDR3 region has the DNA TGTGCCAGCAGTTACTCCCTAGCCAAAAACATTCAGTACTTC. Its protein is CASSYSLAKNIQYF.

A single count supports this clonotype. The V and J genes are TRBV15 and TRBJ1-2; 7 nucleotides match TRBD1. This CDR3 contains 17 residues. The V gene's germline CDR1 is LNHNV and CDR2 YYDKDF (reference sequence). Unmatched junction bases numbered 13, after V lost 1 base and J lost 5 bases. The CDR3 nucleotides read TGTGCCACCAGCAGAGTTGACAGGGTGGGAGGAGATTATGGCTACACCTTC. Residues: CATSRVDRVGGDYGYTF.